This T cell receptor (beta chain) was recorded in a study of blood T cells in healthy people across ages. General study points: Diversity was estimated from one million T cells, and these estimates were considered underestimates.

The CDR3 covers 15 residues. V was cut by 4 bases and J by 3 bases, with 13 bases left in between. The germline V gene has CDR1 MGHRA and CDR2 YSYEKL. Of note for this clonotype: Its specificity is not known.

Then a second PCR, running about 6 to 11 cycles, was carried out with a sample-barcoded 5' primer and a J-beta primer mix. TCRdb called the 5' RACE reads again in MiXCR, with one record for every CDR3 protein. The data contain some 760,000 distinct CDR3 sequences, about 25% of them seen just once; the ten biggest clones take up more than 8%. The same sample was also used in a study of T cells of mothers and their children. Turning to that study: Every mother supplied over 8.5 million TCR beta CDR3 reads and every child approximately 2.8 million.

The TCR comes from a boy aged 5-17 years in good health. The chain has TRBV4-1 and TRBJ2-1; either TRBD1 or TRBD2 may fit D (5 bases each). The sample taken for sequencing was blood. DNA of the CDR3: TGCGCCAGCAGCCCCCGGGACGGGGACTACAATGAGCAGTTCTTC. Protein sequence: CASSPRDGDYNEQFF.